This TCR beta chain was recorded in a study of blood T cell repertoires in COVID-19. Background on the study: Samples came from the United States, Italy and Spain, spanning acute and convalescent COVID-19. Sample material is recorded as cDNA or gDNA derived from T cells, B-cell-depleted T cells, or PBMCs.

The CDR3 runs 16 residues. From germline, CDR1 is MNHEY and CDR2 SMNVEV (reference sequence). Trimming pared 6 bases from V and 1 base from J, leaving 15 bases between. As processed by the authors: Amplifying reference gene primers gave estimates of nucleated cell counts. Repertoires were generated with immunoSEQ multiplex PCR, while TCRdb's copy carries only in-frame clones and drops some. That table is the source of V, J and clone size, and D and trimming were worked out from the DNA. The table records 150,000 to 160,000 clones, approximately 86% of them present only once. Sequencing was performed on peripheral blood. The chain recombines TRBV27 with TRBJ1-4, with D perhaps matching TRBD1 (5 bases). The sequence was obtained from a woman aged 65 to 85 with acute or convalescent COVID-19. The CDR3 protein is CASRGTTLGTNEKLFF. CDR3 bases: TGTGCCAGCAGAGGGACTACCCTGGGAACTAATGAAAAACTGTTTTTT.